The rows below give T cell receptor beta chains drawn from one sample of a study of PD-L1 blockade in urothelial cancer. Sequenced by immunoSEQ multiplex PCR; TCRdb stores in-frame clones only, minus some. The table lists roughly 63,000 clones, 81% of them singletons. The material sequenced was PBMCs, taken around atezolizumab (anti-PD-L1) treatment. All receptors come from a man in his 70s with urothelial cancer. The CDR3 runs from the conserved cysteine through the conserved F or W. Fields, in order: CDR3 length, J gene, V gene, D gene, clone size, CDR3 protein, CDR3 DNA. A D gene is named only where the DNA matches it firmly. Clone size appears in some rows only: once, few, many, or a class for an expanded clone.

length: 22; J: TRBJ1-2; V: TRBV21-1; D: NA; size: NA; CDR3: CASSKSIFARPGTGGFGGGYTF; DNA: TGTGCCAGCAGCAAATCCATCTTTGCTAGACCGGGGACAGGGGGCTTTGGGGGTGGCTACACCTTC
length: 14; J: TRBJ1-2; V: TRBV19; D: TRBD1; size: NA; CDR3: CASSSRGDRYGYTF; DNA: TGTGCCAGTAGTTCGCGGGGGGACAGATACGGCTACACCTTC
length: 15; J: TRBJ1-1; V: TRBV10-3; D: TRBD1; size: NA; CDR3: CAISDPWTGFSEAFF; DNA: TGTGCCATCAGTGATCCCTGGACAGGGTTTTCTGAAGCTTTCTTT
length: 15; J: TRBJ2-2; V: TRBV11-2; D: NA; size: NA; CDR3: CASSLDPGSPGELFF; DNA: TGTGCCAGCAGCTTAGATCCGGGGTCCCCCGGGGAGCTGTTTTTT
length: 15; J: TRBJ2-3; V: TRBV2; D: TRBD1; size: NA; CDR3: CASKRLGTDTDTQYF; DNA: TGTGCCAGCAAACGGTTGGGGACAGATACAGATACGCAGTATTTT
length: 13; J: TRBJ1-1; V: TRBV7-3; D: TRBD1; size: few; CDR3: CASSTGQGTEAFF; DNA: TGTGCCAGCAGCACGGGACAGGGCACTGAAGCTTTCTTT
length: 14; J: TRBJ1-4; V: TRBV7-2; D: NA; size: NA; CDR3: CASSAGTTNEKLFF; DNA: TGTGCCAGCAGCGCAGGAACAACTAATGAAAAACTGTTTTTT
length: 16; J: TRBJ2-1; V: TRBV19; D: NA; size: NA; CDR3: CASSNIDTAMWNEQFF; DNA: TGTGCCAGTAGCAATATCGACACGGCAATGTGGAATGAGCAGTTCTTC
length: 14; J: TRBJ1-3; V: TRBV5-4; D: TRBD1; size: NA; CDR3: CASSSDRAGNTIYF; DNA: TGTGCCAGCAGCTCCGACAGGGCTGGAAACACCATATATTTT
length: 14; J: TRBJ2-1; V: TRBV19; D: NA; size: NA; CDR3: CASSIDFQGNEQFF; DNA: TGTGCCAGTAGTATAGATTTCCAGGGGAATGAGCAGTTCTTC
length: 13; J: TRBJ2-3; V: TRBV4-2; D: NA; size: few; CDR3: CASSNLNADTQYF; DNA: TGTGCCAGCAGCAACTTAAATGCAGATACGCAGTATTTT
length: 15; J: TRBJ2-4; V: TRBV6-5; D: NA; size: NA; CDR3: CASRLTGSAKNIQYF; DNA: TGTGCCAGCAGGTTAACAGGGTCGGCCAAAAACATTCAGTACTTC
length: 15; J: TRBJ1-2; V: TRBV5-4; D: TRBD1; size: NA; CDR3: CASSFGDRANYGYTF; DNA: TGTGCCAGCAGCTTTGGGGACAGAGCTAACTATGGCTACACCTTC
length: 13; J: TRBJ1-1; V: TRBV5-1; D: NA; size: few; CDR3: CASSLDRATEAFF; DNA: TGCGCCAGCAGCTTGGACAGGGCCACTGAAGCTTTCTTT
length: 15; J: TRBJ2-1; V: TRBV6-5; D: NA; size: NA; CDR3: CASGFGTLSYNEQFF; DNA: TGTGCCAGCGGATTCGGGACACTTTCCTACAATGAGCAGTTCTTC
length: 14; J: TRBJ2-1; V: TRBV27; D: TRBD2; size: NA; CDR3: CASRLAGLYNEQFF; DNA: TGTGCCAGCCGACTAGCCGGTCTTTACAATGAGCAGTTCTTC
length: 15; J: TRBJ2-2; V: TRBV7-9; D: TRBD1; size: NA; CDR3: CASSFSGQNIGELFF; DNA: TGTGCCAGCAGCTTTTCGGGACAGAATATCGGGGAGCTGTTTTTT
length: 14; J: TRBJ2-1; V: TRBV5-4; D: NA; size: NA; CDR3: CASSLEVRYNEQFF; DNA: TGTGCCAGCAGCTTGGAAGTCAGGTACAATGAGCAGTTCTTC
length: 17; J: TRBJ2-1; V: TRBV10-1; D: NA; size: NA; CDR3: CASVGGSVVPPYNEQFF; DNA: TGCGCCAGCGTAGGGGGTTCGGTGGTGCCACCGTACAATGAGCAGTTCTTC
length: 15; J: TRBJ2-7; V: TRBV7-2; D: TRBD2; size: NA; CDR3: CASSFPGGPSFEQYF; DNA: TGTGCCAGCAGCTTTCCGGGAGGGCCGTCCTTTGAGCAGTACTTC
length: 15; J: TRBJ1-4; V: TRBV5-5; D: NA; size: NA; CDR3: CASSIGTGGGEKLFF; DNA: TGTGCCAGCAGCATAGGGACGGGGGGTGGAGAAAAACTGTTTTTT
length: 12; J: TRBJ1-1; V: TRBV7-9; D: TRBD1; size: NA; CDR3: CASSLSDRGAFF; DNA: TGTGCCAGCAGCTTATCAGACAGGGGGGCTTTCTTT
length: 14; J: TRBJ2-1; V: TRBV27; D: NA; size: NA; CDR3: CASSNIRAYNEQFF; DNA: TGTGCCAGCAGTAACATCAGGGCCTACAATGAGCAGTTCTTC
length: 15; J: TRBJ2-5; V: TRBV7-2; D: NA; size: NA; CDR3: CASSFDRGGEETQYF; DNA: TGTGCCAGCAGCTTTGACAGGGGAGGGGAAGAGACCCAGTACTTC
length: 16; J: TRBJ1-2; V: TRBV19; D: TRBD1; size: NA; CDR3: CASSLGPGTGTGGYTF; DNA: TGTGCCAGTAGTCTCGGTCCCGGGACAGGGACCGGTGGCTACACCTTC